What follows are 2 T cell receptor beta chains derived from one specimen sequenced in a study of patients and donors after allogeneic stem cell transplantation (TCRdb year 2020). The library came from RT-PCR. TCRdb names NextSeq 550 as the instrument used. TCRdb took the public reads, trimmed them with fastp at Q25, ran MiXCR for clone calling and kept in-frame beta chains. Merged by CDR3 protein, the rows form single entries marked with the most common genes and DNA. The sample table contains 920,000 or so distinct CDR3 sequences; only one count was recorded for 18% of them. The ten largest clones take up 5% to 7.5% of the sample. Sample: blood, either unsorted or a sorted T cell fraction (not recorded which). These receptors originate from a human donor who was either an allogeneic HSCT recipient or a stem cell or donor lymphocyte infusion donor (not recorded which). It is not recorded whose cells these are; they may come from a transplant donor.

The sample holds a few counts of this clonotype. The V gene is TRBV20-1, the J gene TRBJ1-6; D remains ambiguous. The CDR3 consists of 12 residues. Looked up from germline, CDR1 is DFQATT and CDR2 is SNEGSKA (reference sequence). The ends were cut back, 6 bases at V and 10 bases at J, with 13 bases in the middle. CDR3 residues: CSADEDSSPLHF. DNA of the CDR3: TGCAGTGCCGATGAGGACTCGTCACCCCTCCACTTT.

This clonotype has just a few counts. The genes are TRBV10-3 and TRBJ2-5, with 7 bases aligning to TRBD2. From germline, CDR1 is ENHRY and CDR2 SYGVKD. The CDR3 loop spans 16 amino acids. The trim removed 3 bases at V and 5 bases at J, leaving 12 bases unmatched. CDR3 sequence reads: CAISEIVGGIQETQYF. CDR3 bases: TGTGCCATCAGTGAAATCGTGGGAGGGATTCAGGAGACCCAGTACTTC.